The rows below give T cell receptor beta chains drawn from one sample of a study of beta chain features in type 1 diabetes. Assay used: immunoSEQ multiplex PCR; TCRdb lists only in-frame clones, some missing. The sample yields hundreds of thousands of clones, more than 12% seen once. Sequenced sample: naive CD4+ T cells from blood. The receptors stem from a young man with type 1 diabetes. Both conserved end residues are part of each CDR3. The order of the fields is V gene, J gene, CDR3 protein.

v_gene: TRBV9
j_gene: TRBJ2-6
CDR3aa: CASGSGANVLTF

v_gene: TRBV6-5
j_gene: TRBJ1-5
CDR3aa: CASSDRDSQPQHF

v_gene: TRBV4-2
j_gene: TRBJ1-4
CDR3aa: CASSHGQGLTNEKLFF

v_gene: TRBV7-9
j_gene: TRBJ1-1
CDR3aa: CASSSVGGTEAFF

v_gene: TRBV5-1
j_gene: TRBJ2-2
CDR3aa: CASSAQAGVSNTGELFF

v_gene: TRBV6-4
j_gene: TRBJ2-3
CDR3aa: CASSGRPTDTQYF

v_gene: TRBV5-6
j_gene: TRBJ2-3
CDR3aa: CASSLGVRDTQYF

v_gene: TRBV27
j_gene: TRBJ2-7
CDR3aa: CASSNLGGGRLESEQYF

v_gene: TRBV30
j_gene: TRBJ2-5
CDR3aa: CAWSTQGGETQYF

v_gene: TRBV7-9
j_gene: TRBJ1-3
CDR3aa: CASSSGTGPTGDTIYF

v_gene: TRBV2
j_gene: TRBJ1-5
CDR3aa: CASSGTVGDPQHF

v_gene: TRBV28
j_gene: TRBJ2-3
CDR3aa: CASSRSLGTGITDTQYF

v_gene: TRBV5-4
j_gene: TRBJ2-7
CDR3aa: CASSSPVGQGRNEQYF

v_gene: TRBV30
j_gene: TRBJ2-1
CDR3aa: CAWSLGSGSDNEQFF

v_gene: TRBV30
j_gene: TRBJ2-5
CDR3aa: CAWSFRGASDPQYF

v_gene: TRBV5-1
j_gene: TRBJ2-3
CDR3aa: CASSTDNTDTQYF

v_gene: TRBV7-2
j_gene: TRBJ2-1
CDR3aa: CASSFTSGRPNEQFF

v_gene: TRBV30
j_gene: TRBJ2-1
CDR3aa: CAWTDRGPYNEQFF

v_gene: TRBV10-3
j_gene: TRBJ2-5
CDR3aa: CAISLSGGEETQYF

v_gene: TRBV30
j_gene: TRBJ2-5
CDR3aa: CAWSVTVPAETQYF

v_gene: TRBV6-6
j_gene: TRBJ1-1
CDR3aa: CASSRSQGRAFF

v_gene: TRBV30
j_gene: TRBJ1-5
CDR3aa: CAWMQRDRSNQPQHF

v_gene: TRBV15
j_gene: TRBJ1-2
CDR3aa: CATSSRDRGHDGYTF

v_gene: TRBV5-1
j_gene: TRBJ2-1
CDR3aa: CASSWTESSYNEQFF

v_gene: TRBV4-3
j_gene: TRBJ2-5
CDR3aa: CASSQWDRGPETQYF

v_gene: TRBV25-1
j_gene: TRBJ1-2
CDR3aa: CASSVTRWGYGYTF

v_gene: TRBV5-1
j_gene: TRBJ2-6
CDR3aa: CASSFGTPSSGANVLTF

v_gene: TRBV4-3
j_gene: TRBJ2-1
CDR3aa: CASSPRQGAYNEQFF

v_gene: TRBV27
j_gene: TRBJ2-1
CDR3aa: CASSLGTLDEQFF

v_gene: TRBV30
j_gene: NA
CDR3aa: CAWRSLAGAPYEQYF

v_gene: TRBV6-5
j_gene: TRBJ1-5
CDR3aa: CASRQGIGNQPQHF

v_gene: TRBV10-2
j_gene: TRBJ2-3
CDR3aa: CASSAVADTQYF

v_gene: TRBV29-1
j_gene: TRBJ1-5
CDR3aa: CSVGGPNQPQHF

v_gene: TRBV18
j_gene: TRBJ2-2
CDR3aa: CASSPPSSAGTGELFF

v_gene: TRBV5-6
j_gene: TRBJ1-2
CDR3aa: CASSPRGPGGVYGYTF

v_gene: TRBV29-1
j_gene: TRBJ2-5
CDR3aa: CSVGQDYQETQYF

v_gene: TRBV4-3
j_gene: TRBJ2-2
CDR3aa: CASSPTGPAGGPGELFF

v_gene: TRBV29-1
j_gene: TRBJ1-5
CDR3aa: CSVTKGASGGNQPQHF

v_gene: TRBV5-1
j_gene: TRBJ1-1
CDR3aa: CASSGGVWNTEAFF

v_gene: TRBV18
j_gene: TRBJ2-3
CDR3aa: CASSPPRVDTQYF

v_gene: TRBV18
j_gene: TRBJ2-3
CDR3aa: CASSPRPLGRRNADTQYF

v_gene: TRBV30
j_gene: TRBJ1-4
CDR3aa: CAWSTGQYSNEKLFF

v_gene: TRBV9
j_gene: TRBJ1-2
CDR3aa: CASSGTGEGYGYTF

v_gene: TRBV7-2
j_gene: TRBJ1-6
CDR3aa: CASSFQQGANYNSPLHF

v_gene: TRBV6-1
j_gene: TRBJ2-3
CDR3aa: CASSVTPTSGGRDTQYF

v_gene: TRBV29-1
j_gene: TRBJ1-2
CDR3aa: CSVERVNYGYTF

v_gene: TRBV6-9
j_gene: TRBJ2-1
CDR3aa: CASSYSTPLGWKSSYNEQFF

v_gene: TRBV5-4
j_gene: TRBJ1-2
CDR3aa: CASSLQGPNGYTF

v_gene: TRBV11-2
j_gene: TRBJ2-1
CDR3aa: CASSLVRTVDEQFF

v_gene: TRBV30
j_gene: TRBJ1-1
CDR3aa: CAWSVRQFGTEAFF

v_gene: TRBV15
j_gene: TRBJ2-4
CDR3aa: CATTAKWPLAKNIQYF